A selection of T cell receptor beta chains follows, all from one sample in a study of OX40 agonist ivuxolimab in advanced cancers. The data were produced by immunoSEQ multiplex PCR, yet TCRdb's version contains in-frame clones alone and is incomplete. The repertoire holds 76,000 or so clones, 85% seen once, with about 0.57% in the top ten. This specimen was CD4+ or CD8+ T cells sorted from blood, taken in a trial of the OX40 agonist ivuxolimab. These receptors all stem from an adult with an advanced solid tumor such as melanoma, head and neck, liver or kidney cancer. CDR3s include the opening cysteine and the closing phenylalanine or tryptophan. For some rows the clone size is stated as once, few or many, or as a class when expanded; others skip it.

clone size | J gene | V gene | CDR3 protein
- | TRBJ2-7 | TRBV18 | CASSPPGGRTYEQYF
- | TRBJ1-2 | TRBV4-3 | CASSQDPTGGAYGYTF
few | TRBJ2-3 | TRBV27 | CASSSGTSGGDTQYF
- | TRBJ2-3 | TRBV7-3 | CASSFQGSTDTQYF
- | TRBJ1-3 | TRBV30 | CAWSVVGNTIYF
- | TRBJ1-2 | TRBV5-6 | CASSLGGQNYGYTF
- | TRBJ2-3 | TRBV7-7 | CASSLAEGDTQYF
- | TRBJ2-7 | TRBV9 | CASSSTGASGAYEQYF
- | TRBJ2-7 | TRBV5-1 | CASSLAGEGWAEQYF
- | TRBJ2-4 | TRBV19 | CASSPRGYDIQYF
once | TRBJ2-5 | TRBV5-6 | CASSLAGLGYQETQYF
- | TRBJ2-3 | TRBV19 | CASSPQRGGTDTQYF
- | TRBJ2-3 | TRBV7-6 | CASSFSGGIADTQYF
- | TRBJ1-1 | TRBV11-2 | CASSLGTGPTTEAFF
- | TRBJ1-1 | TRBV20-1 | CSARKVSEAFF
few | TRBJ2-7 | TRBV19 | CASSIWKGAGYEQYF
- | TRBJ2-2 | TRBV4-2 | CASSQEQDRGRAGELFF
- | TRBJ1-4 | TRBV5-4 | CASSPRQGLDEKLFF
once | TRBJ1-1 | TRBV6-5 | CASRSLTGGTEAFF
- | TRBJ1-1 | TRBV19 | CASRGGTGTQGTEAFF
- | TRBJ2-5 | TRBV11-2 | CASSLAQPETQYF
- | TRBJ1-2 | TRBV18 | CASSRRGPGNDGYTF
- | TRBJ2-5 | TRBV9 | CASSVTGGKETQYF
- | TRBJ1-4 | TRBV7-9 | CASSKQGGLEKLFF